These 17 T cell receptor beta chains were sequenced from one sample in a study of patients and donors after allogeneic stem cell transplantation. Via MiXCR, TCRdb re-called the RT-PCR reads, giving one row per CDR3 protein. The sample comprises 920,000 or so distinct CDR3 sequences, approximately 18% of which are singletons, and 5.5% to 6.5% rests with the top ten. The sequenced sample consisted of blood, either unsorted or a sorted T cell fraction (not recorded which). These receptors originate from a human donor who was either an allogeneic HSCT recipient or a stem cell or donor lymphocyte infusion donor (not recorded which). It is not recorded whose cells these are; they may come from a transplant donor.

The table lists this clonotype with a few counts. This sequence joins TRBV9 and TRBJ1-5; no clear D. CDR3 length equals 12 residues. Per germline, CDR1 SGDLS and CDR2 YYNGEE. V was cut by 3 bases and J by 10 bases, with 11 bases left in between. The CDR3 here is CASSGPGGPQHF. The CDR3, as DNA: TGTGCCAGCAGCGGCCCTGGTGGACCCCAGCATTTT. The full variable domain, rest sourced from reference TRBV9 and TRBJ1-5, is DSGVTQTPKHLITATGQRVTLRCSPRSGDLSVYWYQQSLDQGLQFLIQYYNGEERAKGNILERFSAQQFPDLHSELNLSSLELGDSALYFCASSGPGGPQHFGDGTRLSIL.

In this sample, this clonotype turned up many times. The chain employs TRBV4-3 and TRBJ1-1, with TRBD1 as a possible D gene (6 bases). Deletions cut 3 bases from V and 0 bases from J, with 11 bases between. Germline loops: CDR1 LGHNA, CDR2 YSLEER. The CDR3 is 15 amino acids. The DNA for the CDR3 is TGCGCCAGCAGCCAGGGGAGGACAGTGAACACTGAAGCTTTCTTT. It is translated as CASSQGRTVNTEAFF.

The V and J genes are TRBV30 and TRBJ1-1; D unresolved. Trimming cost V 0 bases and J 6 bases, with 14 bases left between them. The germline V gene encodes CDR1 GTSNPN and CDR2 SVGIG (reference sequence). The CDR3 runs 14 residues. The CDR3, as DNA: TGTGCCTGGAGTGTGGAAGTCGGTACTCCTGAAGCTTTCTTT. This gives the protein CAWSVEVGTPEAFF.

This clonotype was seen only a few times. The J gene is TRBJ2-7, the V gene TRBV21-1; TRBD1 is the table's D call, not checked against the DNA. TRBV21-1 is a listed pseudogene. This CDR3 region has 15 residues. CDR3 residues: CASSKANRAECEQYF. The CDR3 DNA reads TGTGCCAGCAGCAAAGCGAACAGGGCCGAATGCGAGCAGTACTTC.

This clonotype was recorded a few times. J is TRBJ2-3 and V is TRBV7-2; 9 positions agree with TRBD2. V shed 1 base, J shed 7 bases, and the junction held 9 bases outside the gene matches. Germline V CDR1 and CDR2: SGHTA, FQGNSA. The CDR3 extends over 16 amino acids. This chain's CDR3 is CASSLGGGGAGNTQYF. CDR3 sequence (DNA): TGTGCCAGCAGCTTAGGTGGCGGGGGGGCGGGAAATACGCAGTATTTT.

This clonotype was found a few times. This chain uses TRBV5-1 with TRBJ2-5; TRBD2 aligns across 7 bases. CDR3 length: 15 amino acids. Unmatched junction bases numbered 13, after V lost 4 bases and J lost 7 bases. The germline V gene encodes CDR1 SGHRS and CDR2 YFSETQ. This CDR3 reads CASSLGLGGETTQYF. In nucleotides, the CDR3 is TGCGCCAGCAGCCTAGGACTAGGAGGGGAAACGACCCAGTACTTC.

This clonotype was recorded many times. V is TRBV4-2 and J is TRBJ1-2; 7 nucleotides match TRBD1. The CDR3 length is 15 residues. Per the germline V gene, CDR1 is LGHNA and CDR2 is YNFKEQ. V lost 4 bases, J lost 4 bases, and 9 bases stayed unmatched. The CDR3 DNA reads TGTGCCAGCAGCCGGCTTGACAGGGAGTTCTATGGCTACACCTTC. Translation gives CASSRLDREFYGYTF.

This clonotype was observed a handful of times. The rearrangement uses TRBV9 and TRBJ2-2, with 7 nucleotides matching TRBD2. CDR1 is SGDLS and CDR2 is YYNGEE in the germline V gene. V shed 2 bases and J 6 bases; nucleotides not matched to a gene: 7. The CDR3 loop spans 15 amino acids. In DNA, the CDR3 is TGTGCCAGCAGCGTGAATAGCGGGCCGGCCGGGGAGCTGTTTTTT. Its translation: CASSVNSGPAGELFF.

This rearrangement joins TRBV24-1 to TRBJ2-3; D not certain. This CDR3 is 15 amino acids long. Germline CDR1 is KGHDR and CDR2 is SFDVKD. Trimming left V 1 base short and J 0 bases short, with 7 bases between. The CDR3: CATSDFGRSTDTQYF. The CDR3, as DNA: TGTGCCACCAGTGATTTTGGCAGAAGCACAGATACGCAGTATTTT.

This clonotype occurred many times. The genes are TRBV2 and TRBJ2-2; 7 positions match TRBD2. The CDR3 loop spans 15 amino acids. Looked up from germline, CDR1 is SNHLY and CDR2 is FYNNEI. V dropped 7 bases and J dropped 0; count of bases not matched to a gene: 5. CDR3 sequence (DNA): TGTGCCAGCACATACCTAGCGGCGAACACCGGGGAGCTGTTTTTT. This translates into CASTYLAANTGELFF.

This chain uses TRBV24-1 with TRBJ2-1, with TRBD1 identical over 7 bases. The CDR3 has 14 amino acids. Trimming at V came to 3 bases and at J to 6 bases, leaving 4 bases not matched to a gene. The germline V gene encodes CDR1 KGHDR and CDR2 SFDVKD. CDR3 nucleotide sequence: TGTGCCACCAGTGATCCTGACAGGGTCAATGAGCAGTTCTTC. It specifies CATSDPDRVNEQFF.

This clonotype was seen repeatedly, ten times or more. The chain carries TRBV12-3 or TRBV12-4 and TRBJ2-1, with unresolved D. The V gene lost 2 bases and the J gene lost 7 bases, with 6 bases spanning the gap. The CDR3 is 12 residues long. The CDR3: CASSLLGNEQFF. The CDR3 nucleotides read TGTGCCAGCAGTTTACTAGGAAATGAGCAGTTCTTC.

The chain combines TRBV7-6 with TRBJ2-1, with D uncertain. The CDR3 loop spans 16 amino acids. Germline CDR1 SGHVS, CDR2 FNYEAQ. Trimming pared 0 bases from V and 0 bases from J, leaving 9 bases between. In nucleotides, the CDR3 is TGTGCCAGCAGCTTAGCTACGTTTAGCTCCTACAATGAGCAGTTCTTC. It codes for CASSLATFSSYNEQFF.

The chain uses TRBV3-1 and TRBJ2-2; D unclear. V lost 0 bases to trimming and J lost 0 bases, with 8 bases between them. The germline gives CDR1 LGHDT, CDR2 YNNKEL (reference sequence). The CDR3 totals 16 residues. The CDR3 region is CASSQERSPNTGELFF. For the CDR3, the DNA is TGTGCCAGCAGCCAAGAACGAAGTCCGAACACCGGGGAGCTGTTTTTT.

V gene TRBV5-6 combines with J gene TRBJ2-4; D is possibly TRBD1 (5 bases). V lost 0 bases and J lost 8, with 12 bases in between. The CDR3 has 14 amino acids. Per germline, CDR1 SGHDT and CDR2 YYEEEE. The CDR3 here is CASSLAGSRHIQYF. CDR3 DNA: TGTGCCAGCAGCTTGGCAGGGTCTCGACACATTCAGTACTTC.

At least ten counts were recorded for this clonotype. This chain joins TRBV29-1 and TRBJ1-1, with TRBD1 identical over 8 bases. J was trimmed by 4 bases and V by 3 bases; bases with no gene match: 1. The CDR3 consists of 12 residues. Germline V lookup: CDR1 SQVTM, CDR2 ANQGSEA. CDR3 protein: CSVEDRATEAFF. In DNA form, the CDR3 reads TGCAGCGTTGAGGACAGGGCCACTGAAGCTTTCTTT.

This clonotype was found a few times. This chain links TRBV7-9 with TRBJ2-5; D uncertain. Germline CDR1 is SEHNR and CDR2 is FQNEAQ (reference sequence). CDR3 size: 13 residues. V was trimmed by 5 bases and J by 0 bases, leaving 7 bases between them. The CDR3 loop is CASSQTNQETQYF. The CDR3 coding sequence is TGTGCCAGCAGCCAGACCAACCAAGAGACCCAGTACTTC.